The entry below gives a single TCR beta chain sequence along with its context. Its binding antigen is unknown. No per-base quality is available; no much larger clone lies one base away. The source of the sample is a study of CD8 T cells in Susac syndrome (dated by TCRdb to about 2019). Describing the broader study: Whether CD8+ T cell activation and differentiation in Susac syndrome was antigen driven was tested using repertoire sequencing. The research as a whole found: The number of individuals in the TCR sequencing and HLA analysis was recognized as being relatively small.

RNA was extracted using the RNeasy kit, and roughly 0.45 to 1 microgram was reverse transcribed with random hexamers. TCR beta CDR3 regions were amplified with the immunoSEQ multiplex PCR assay covering 54 Vbeta and 13 Jbeta segments. PCR amplification bias was corrected using a synthetic template baseline for primer optimization and computational correction. On the authors' methods: Reads were assigned to V, D and J genes according to IMGT and analyzed in immunoSEQ Analyzer, with only productive sequences retained. To calculate clonality, Shannon entropy was normalized by log2 of the number of productive unique sequences and then subtracted from one. For each patient and control, public and private clones were evaluated within the 100 most prevalent clones. A clone was defined as Susac-specific if it was absent from the healthy and MS cohorts, from roughly 1,000 published viral clones and from other ImmuneACCESS disease sequences. TCRdb reanalyzed the raw reads on its own, using fastp at Q25 for trimming and MiXCR for clone calling, and kept in-frame beta chains. Each CDR3 protein appears once, grouped with its most common genes and DNA. TCRdb's processing, not the authors', yielded these V and J calls. Within this sample are about 150,000 distinct CDR3 sequences, with over 85% of them counted one time only. The top ten clones comprise around 0.09% of the sample.

V loses 3 bases, J loses 7 bases, and the germline ends lie 13 bases apart. The CDR3 has 15 amino acids, counting the end cysteine and phenylalanine. The DNA shown is the 45-base CDR3, in frame from base 1. The germline V gene (reference sequence) sets CDR1 to PRHDT and CDR2 to FYEKMQ. High-throughput TCR beta sequencing profiled peripheral blood CD8+ and CD4+ T cells from healthy donors, Susac syndrome patients and multiple sclerosis patients. The multiple sclerosis controls were treatment-naive patients who had stable or active relapsing-remitting disease and met the revised McDonald criteria. Bulk CD8+ and CD4+ T cells were purified by magnetic negative isolation, whereas CD8+ TEMRA cells were enriched by FACS. Blood was collected in EDTA tubes and processed within 24 hours, with PBMCs isolated through density gradient centrifugation. PBMCs intended for TCR sequencing were cryopreserved in liquid nitrogen and thawed later in a water bath at 37 degrees C. The sorted or isolated CD4+, CD8+ and CD8+ TEMRA cells had a purity of 90% or higher.

Material: CD4+ T cells from PBMCs. The rearranged chain carries TRBV13 and TRBJ1-6, and the D gene may be TRBD1, 6 bases matching. The source is a human donor with multiple sclerosis. The CDR3 protein sequence reads: CASSFMAGENSPLHF. The DNA sequence reads TGTGCCAGCAGCTTCATGGCAGGGGAGAATTCACCCCTCCACTTT.